This T cell receptor beta chain was recovered during a study of blood T cell repertoires in COVID-19. Background on the study: The origin of the acute and convalescent COVID-19 samples was the United States, Italy and Spain. T cells, B-cell-depleted T cells, or PBMCs provided the cDNA or gDNA that served as material.

V dropped 0 bases and J dropped 5; count of bases not matched to a gene: 5. There are 16 residues in the CDR3. CDR1 is MNHEY, CDR2 SVGAGI, per germline. Seattle's enrolled individuals joined amid active infection and were then monitored longitudinally. Per the authors' pipeline: Amplification of reference gene primers was used by the study to estimate nucleated cell counts. TCRdb's copy holds only in-frame clones and misses some; the assay was immunoSEQ multiplex PCR. V, J and clone size reflect that table, while D and trimming were determined from the DNA. The sample records fewer than 700,000 clones, around 90% being singletons.

The V and J genes are TRBV6-5 and TRBJ2-7, with 12 bases aligning to TRBD2. The clonotype comes from a woman between 45 and 65 years old with COVID-19, enrolled during active disease. Sequencing was done on a sample of peripheral blood. The DNA for the CDR3 is TGTGCCAGCAGTTACTCAACTAGCGGGGGGCACAACGAGCAGTACTTC. Protein: CASSYSTSGGHNEQYF.